This T cell receptor (beta chain) was sequenced for a study of response to subunit inactivated influenza vaccine. Findings of the study overall: It was suggested by the authors that few new T cells are recruited by each seasonal influenza vaccination.

Each CDR3 protein gets one entry after TCRdb re-called the RT-PCR reads with MiXCR. The profile shows about 500,000 distinct CDR3 sequences, 16% of them singletons. As to this clonotype: The target antigen is unknown.

The CDR3 runs 15 residues. The V and J ends lost 2 bases and 2 bases respectively, with 7 bases between them. CDR1 and CDR2 (germline): MNHEY, SVGAGI. The starting material was CD4+ T cells sorted from PBMCs, obtained roughly 24 months after vaccination. This TCR derives from a man in his fifties or sixties who received an inactivated influenza vaccine. The chain joins TRBV6-5 to TRBJ2-6, with a possible D match to TRBD2 (6 bases). This CDR3 reads CASSYGGTGANVLTF. The CDR3 DNA reads TGTGCCAGCAGTTACGGGGGGACTGGGGCCAACGTCCTGACTTTC.